A few counts support the clone carrying this T cell receptor (beta chain). Its antigen is currently unknown. RNA was isolated and reverse transcribed to cDNA, the sequencing template. Some clones are missing from TCRdb's copy, which holds only in-frame ones; the method was immunoSEQ multiplex PCR. Of hundreds of thousands of clones listed, about 68% are singletons. This sample was included in a study of CD8+ T cells in alopecia areata. Findings and caveats of the study: Higher clonality and more expanded CD8+ clones appeared in lesional than normal scalp.

This CDR3 comprises 16 residues. CDR1 and CDR2 (germline): SQVTM, ANQGSEA. With 0 bases removed from V and 0 bases from J, the gap between germline ends came to 14 bases. The sequenced sample was CD4+ T cells sorted from blood, obtained at week 0. The chain employs TRBV29-1 and TRBJ1-1, with no clear D. This clonotype was sampled from a human donor with alopecia areata. CDR3 sequence: CSVEDYLLRLNTEAFF. The CDR3 DNA reads TGCAGCGTTGAAGACTACCTCCTGAGATTGAACACTGAAGCTTTCTTT. Filled out from reference TRBV29-1 and TRBJ1-1, the complete variable domain reads SAVISQKPSRDICQRGTSLTIQCQVDSQVTMMFWYRQQPGQSLTLIATANQGSEATYESGFVIDKFPISRPNLTFSTLTVSNMSPEDSSIYLCSVEDYLLRLNTEAFFGQGTRLTVV.